Below, one T cell receptor beta chain is given with its context. The data derive from a study of sequential checkpoint blockade in melanoma. Study overall: Patients were randomized 1:1 to nivolumab-then-ipilimumab or ipilimumab-then-nivolumab first-line. After both sequences, patients received maintenance nivolumab.

The data were produced by immunoSEQ multiplex PCR, yet TCRdb's version contains in-frame clones alone and is incomplete. This table holds some 10,000 clones, around 73% found once. The CDR3 extends over 13 amino acids. Trimming took 5 bases from V and 2 from J, leaving 12 bases between them. Germline-derived CDR1 and CDR2 are GTSNPN and SVGIG (reference sequence). Stated treatment: randomized to nivolumab then ipilimumab (arm A) or the reverse (arm B). DNA-damaging chemotherapy had not been given to any patient beforehand. PBMC sorting kept live CD3+CD8+ cells without CD19 or CD56. The sequence was collected from a human donor with melanoma. The source was CD8+ T cells sorted from blood (inferred from file names), collected from a patient given nivolumab and ipilimumab in sequence. V is TRBV30 and J is TRBJ1-1; no clear D. CDR3 sequence: CAWRRGSNTEAFF. In DNA, the CDR3 is TGTGCCTGGCGACGAGGGTCTAACACTGAAGCTTTCTTT.